This T cell receptor (beta chain) was captured by sequencing in a study of blood T cells in healthy people across ages. Study results and limitations: The unsorted PBMCs prevented any conclusive comparison of naive versus antigen-experienced cells. Correlation between TCR beta diversity and naive T cell percentage was strong.

Germline-derived CDR1 and CDR2 are DFQATT and SNEGSKA (reference sequence). Trimming stripped 1 base from V and 7 bases from J, with 17 bases between. This CDR3 has 15 residues. The second PCR ran roughly 7 to 12 cycles with a sample-barcoded 5' primer and J-beta primers. Per sample, CDR3-containing paired-end reads numbered at least 2.5 million. TCRdb reprocessed the 5' RACE reads via MiXCR and lists one record per CDR3 protein. The sample carries fewer than 900,000 distinct CDR3 sequences, roughly 43% recorded once. PBMCs were isolated at a quantity of at least 7 million per sample. Comments on this clonotype: Its target is unknown.

Sequencing input: blood. V usage is TRBV20-1 and J usage is TRBJ2-1; D may be TRBD2 (6 bases). This TCR derives from a woman aged 55-69 years in good health. The CDR3 nucleotides read TGCAGTGCTAGAGGGGTAGGGAGGTCTTATAATGAGCAGTTCTTC. It yields the protein CSARGVGRSYNEQFF.